This T cell receptor (beta chain) emerged from a study of shared clonotypes between healthy human individuals. General study results and limits: Generation probabilities of non-shared clonotypes were lower (relative to those shared by all four donors).

This CDR3 comprises 13 residues. Germline V gene sequence: CDR1 MNHNS, CDR2 SASEGT. The naive CD8 subset, CD45RO-negative cells positively selected for CCR7, excluded terminally differentiated effector memory CD45RA+ cells. Note on this clone: Antigen: not known.

Clones were read by immunoSEQ multiplex PCR, and TCRdb kept only the in-frame ones, dropping some. The sample comprises about 590,000 clones, roughly 95% of which are singletons, and less than 0.13% rests with the top ten. The sequence was collected from a woman aged 25 to 39 in good health. V gene TRBV6-1 combines with J gene TRBJ2-5; 9 bases fit TRBD1. TRBJ2-7 matches the DNA end more closely, so the J call is doubtful. Sequencing was performed on naive CD8+ T cells sorted from blood. Written as DNA, the CDR3 is TGTGCCAGCAGGGACAGGGGACCCTACGAGCAGTACTTC. Translated, it gives CASRDRGPYEQYF.